These T cell receptor beta chains were read from a single sample in a study of blood T cell repertoires in COVID-19. The method was immunoSEQ multiplex PCR; TCRdb's version includes in-frame clones alone and lacks a portion of them. This sample has about 13,000 clones, with roughly 88% found just once. Sequencing was done on a sample of peripheral blood. These receptors were obtained from a human donor in a cohort sampled during active COVID-19. CDR3s include the opening cysteine and the closing phenylalanine or tryptophan. The D gene is left open where the match is weak. Clone size is not always given. Where it is, it says once, few, many or a class for expanded clones.

J gene,D gene,clone size,V gene,CDR3 protein,CDR3 DNA
TRBJ1-5,TRBD1,NA,TRBV28,CASSLPNQGASNQPQHF,TGTGCCAGCAGTTTACCCAATCAGGGGGCAAGCAATCAGCCCCAGCATTTT
TRBJ1-4,NA,few,TRBV6-6,CASSPLRVRRPKEKLFF,TGTGCCAGCAGTCCCTTGAGAGTACGGAGGCCGAAGGAAAAACTGTTTTTT
TRBJ2-4,TRBD2,NA,TRBV3-1/TRBV3-2,CASSQDPDMLAGGKNIQYF,TGTGCCAGCAGCCAAGATCCTGATATGCTAGCGGGAGGCAAAAACATTCAGTACTTC
TRBJ2-7,TRBD1,NA,TRBV28,CASSFIQGARYEQYF,TGTGCCAGCAGTTTTATCCAGGGGGCTAGATACGAGCAGTACTTC
TRBJ2-3,NA,NA,TRBV18,CASSRLQGFPDTQYF,TGTGCCAGCTCACGCTTACAGGGCTTTCCAGATACGCAGTATTTT
TRBJ1-1,NA,NA,TRBV7-9,CASSPQGTEAFF,TGTGCCAGCAGCCCGCAGGGGACTGAAGCTTTCTTT
TRBJ2-5,TRBD2,NA,TRBV15,CATSHGTSGRYPETQYF,TGTGCCACCAGCCACGGGACTAGCGGGAGGTACCCAGAGACCCAGTACTTC
TRBJ1-1,NA,NA,TRBV3-1/TRBV3-2,CASSQGRAAEAFF,TGTGCCAGCAGCCAAGGCAGGGCGGCTGAAGCTTTCTTT
TRBJ1-5,NA,NA,TRBV15,CATSSLAAGPQHF,TGTGCCACCAGCTCACTTGCGGCGGGACCCCAGCATTTT
TRBJ2-7,TRBD1,NA,TRBV10-3,CAISVGTGVYEQYF,TGTGCCATCAGTGTCGGGACAGGGGTCTACGAGCAGTACTTC
TRBJ1-2,TRBD1,NA,TRBV28,CASRKRQGEIYGYTF,TGTGCCAGCAGAAAGAGACAGGGCGAAATTTATGGCTACACCTTC
TRBJ2-7,NA,NA,TRBV28,CASSSTYEQYF,TGTGCCAGCAGTTCCACATACGAGCAGTACTTC
TRBJ2-3,NA,NA,TRBV20-1,CSASPRGVDTQYF,TGCAGTGCTAGTCCCCGCGGGGTTGATACGCAGTATTTT
TRBJ1-1,NA,NA,TRBV6-4,CASSDSVQGSTEAFF,TGTGCCAGCAGTGACTCGGTGCAGGGGAGCACTGAAGCTTTCTTT
TRBJ2-1,NA,NA,TRBV5-1,CASSLDGKPYNEQFF,TGCGCCAGCAGCTTGGACGGGAAACCTTACAATGAGCAGTTCTTC
TRBJ2-3,TRBD2,NA,TRBV7-8,CASSFGTRRFMTDTQYF,TGTGCCAGCAGCTTCGGGACTAGGCGTTTTATGACAGATACGCAGTATTTT
TRBJ2-2,NA,NA,TRBV27,CASSSPATGPGELFF,TGTGCCAGCAGTTCCCCAGCTACAGGACCCGGGGAGCTGTTTTTT
TRBJ2-2,NA,once,TRBV6-5,CAGGLETGELFF,TGTGCCGGCGGACTGGAGACCGGGGAGCTGTTTTTT
TRBJ2-1,TRBD1,NA,TRBV6-5,CASRLNRGNNEQFF,TGTGCCAGCAGATTGAACAGGGGTAACAATGAGCAGTTCTTC
TRBJ2-1,NA,NA,TRBV9,CASSVARGTDNEQFF,TGTGCCAGCAGCGTAGCTCGGGGTACAGACAATGAGCAGTTCTTC
TRBJ2-1,TRBD2,medium-sized,TRBV19,CASSILAGGYEQFF,TGTGCCAGTAGTATCCTAGCGGGAGGCTATGAGCAGTTCTTC
TRBJ1-2,TRBD1,NA,TRBV9,CASSPTGTAYGYTF,TGTGCCAGCAGCCCCACTGGGACAGCCTATGGCTACACCTTC
TRBJ1-2,TRBD1,NA,TRBV28,CASSLVGQGDYGYTF,TGTGCCAGCAGTTTAGTTGGACAGGGCGATTATGGCTACACCTTC
TRBJ2-7,TRBD1,NA,TRBV5-8,CASSSGQGIVYEQYF,TGTGCCAGCAGTTCAGGACAGGGCATCGTGTACGAGCAGTACTTC
TRBJ2-3,NA,NA,TRBV2,CASSDPGKDTQYF,TGTGCCAGCAGTGATCCGGGGAAGGATACGCAGTATTTT
TRBJ2-3,NA,NA,TRBV28,CASSLSVAASTDTQYF,TGTGCCAGCAGTTTATCGGTAGCAGCTAGCACAGATACGCAGTATTTT
TRBJ1-4,TRBD1,NA,TRBV4-1,CASSQDPTGVNEKLFF,TGCGCCAGCAGCCAAGACCCCACAGGGGTTAATGAAAAACTGTTTTTT
TRBJ2-1,NA,NA,TRBV27,CASSLDPRLQRNNEQFF,TGTGCCAGCAGTTTGGACCCCCGACTACAGCGGAACAATGAGCAGTTCTTC
TRBJ2-1,NA,NA,TRBV7-9,CASSPPADNEQFF,TGTGCCAGCAGTCCGCCAGCGGACAATGAGCAGTTCTTC
TRBJ1-6,TRBD1,NA,TRBV6-6,CASSSGQGVSPLHF,TGTGCCAGCAGTTCGGGACAGGGAGTTTCACCCCTCCACTTT
TRBJ1-1,NA,NA,TRBV15,CATSRDRTENTEAFF,TGTGCCACCAGCAGAGATAGGACAGAGAACACTGAAGCTTTCTTT
TRBJ2-5,NA,NA,TRBV24-1,CATSGVGGTQYF,TGTGCCACCAGCGGGGTAGGAGGGACCCAGTACTTC
TRBJ2-7,TRBD1,NA,TRBV2,CASSDPGQGYEQYF,TGTGCCAGCAGTGACCCGGGACAGGGCTACGAGCAGTACTTC
TRBJ2-6,NA,NA,TRBV3-1/TRBV3-2,CASSQDRALWANVLTF,TGTGCCAGCAGCCAGGACAGAGCTCTTTGGGCCAACGTCCTGACTTTC
TRBJ2-3,TRBD2,NA,TRBV27,CASSLVLAGAQAQYF,TGTGCCAGCAGTTTAGTACTAGCGGGGGCCCAAGCGCAGTATTTT
TRBJ2-1,NA,once,TRBV4-3,CASSQDGDGYNEQFF,TGCGCCAGCAGCCAAGACGGAGACGGATACAATGAGCAGTTCTTC
TRBJ1-3,NA,few,TRBV2,CASRAGNTIYF,TGTGCCAGCAGAGCAGGAAACACCATATATTTT
TRBJ2-3,TRBD2,NA,TRBV12-5,CASAPTSNPTDTQYF,TGTGCTAGTGCCCCGACTAGCAACCCTACAGATACGCAGTATTTT
TRBJ2-2,TRBD2,NA,TRBV10-2,CASSEEGLALRGGELFF,TGCGCCAGCAGTGAGGAGGGACTAGCGCTTAGGGGCGGGGAGCTGTTTTTT
TRBJ2-2,NA,once,TRBV6-5,CASSYFGTPNTGELFF,TGTGCCAGCAGTTACTTCGGGACACCGAACACCGGGGAGCTGTTTTTT
TRBJ2-2,TRBD1,NA,TRBV28,CASSGTGLGELFF,TGTGCCAGCAGTGGGACAGGGCTTGGGGAGCTGTTTTTT
TRBJ1-6,NA,once,TRBV2,CASNPQGLYNSPLHF,TGTGCCAGCAACCCCCAGGGGTTGTATAATTCACCCCTCCACTTT
TRBJ2-7,TRBD1,once,TRBV6-1,CASSDGQGWGEQYF,TGTGCCAGCAGTGACGGACAGGGTTGGGGCGAGCAGTACTTC